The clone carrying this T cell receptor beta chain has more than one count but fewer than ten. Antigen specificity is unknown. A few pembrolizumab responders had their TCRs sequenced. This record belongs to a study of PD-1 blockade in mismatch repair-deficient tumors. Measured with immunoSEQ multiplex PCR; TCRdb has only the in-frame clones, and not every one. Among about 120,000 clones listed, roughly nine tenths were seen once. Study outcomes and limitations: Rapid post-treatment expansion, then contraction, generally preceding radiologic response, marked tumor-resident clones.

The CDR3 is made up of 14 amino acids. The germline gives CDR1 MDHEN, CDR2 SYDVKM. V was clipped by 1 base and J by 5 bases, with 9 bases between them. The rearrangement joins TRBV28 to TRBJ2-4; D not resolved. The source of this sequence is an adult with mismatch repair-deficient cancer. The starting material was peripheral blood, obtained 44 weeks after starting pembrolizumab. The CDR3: CASSLFASQNIQYF. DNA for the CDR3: TGTGCCAGCAGTTTATTCGCCTCTCAAAACATTCAGTACTTC.